What follows are 20 T cell receptor beta chains derived from one specimen sequenced in a study of glioma-infiltrating T cells. The iRepertoire nested amplicon-rescue multiplex PCR amplified TCR alpha and beta CDR3s from RNA. TCRdb fed the multiplex PCR reads into MiXCR, producing one record per CDR3 protein. Of some 90,000 distinct CDR3 sequences listed, 35% to 50% were seen once; the top ten hold 35% to 45%. Source material: glioma tissue, nonneoplastic brain tissue, or PBMCs (not recorded which). These receptors all stem from a human donor with low-grade glioma or glioblastoma, undergoing nonglioma brain surgery, or in good health (not recorded which).

This clonotype was counted at least ten times. The gene calls are TRBV11-2 and TRBJ2-5; 7 bases line up with TRBD1. Trimming cost V 5 bases and J 10 bases; bases outside gene matches: 16. This CDR3 spans 15 amino acids. The germline V gene has CDR1 SGHAT and CDR2 FQNNGV. The CDR3 loop is CASSPTGTAFWSQYF. The CDR3 DNA is TGTGCCAGCAGCCCCACCGGGACAGCTTTCTGGAGCCAGTACTTC.

This clonotype came up many times. The chain employs TRBV18 and TRBJ2-1, with D perhaps matching TRBD1 (7 bases). CDR1 and CDR2 from the germline V gene are KGHSH and LQKENI. The CDR3 consists of 16 residues. Between the trimmed V and J ends, which lost 3 bases and 4 bases, there was a span of 16 bases. CDR3 amino acids: CASSPERQGGYNEQFF. For the CDR3, the DNA is TGTGCCAGCTCACCTGAAAGACAGGGAGGTTACAATGAGCAGTTCTTC.

The rearrangement joins TRBV9 to TRBJ2-3; 8 nucleotides match TRBD1. J was trimmed by 3 bases and V by 1 base; bases with no gene match: 7. Germline assignment: CDR1 SGDLS and CDR2 YYNGEE. The CDR3 consists of 16 residues. CDR3 bases: TGTGCCAGCAGCGTATCCGGGACAGGAGCGACAGATACGCAGTATTTT. Translating gives CASSVSGTGATDTQYF.

V usage is TRBV20-1 and J usage is TRBJ2-1; 9 nucleotides line up with TRBD2. This CDR3 contains 15 residues. After removal of 3 bases from V and 7 bases from J, the junction contained 10 bases not matched to a gene. Germline-derived CDR1 and CDR2 are DFQATT and SNEGSKA (reference sequence). Written as DNA, the CDR3 is TGCAGTGCTAGGGCGGGGGGGCTTTATTTGAATGAGCAGTTCTTC. Its translation is CSARAGGLYLNEQFF.

The chain recombines TRBV7-2 with TRBJ1-3, with a tentative D call TRBD1 (5 bases). Per germline, CDR1 SGHTA and CDR2 FQGNSA. The CDR3 runs to 15 residues. Trimming removed 5 bases at V and 9 bases at J, with 20 bases between. The CDR3 spells CASSPRDGGYSTIYF. CDR3 nucleotide sequence: TGTGCCAGCAGCCCTCGCGACGGGGGATACAGCACCATATATTTT.

Note on this clonotype: A much larger clone lies a single base off, so this may be a read error. J is TRBJ2-7 and V is TRBV29-1; D possibly corresponds to TRBD1 (5 bases). There are 14 residues in the CDR3. V shed 6 bases and J shed 1 base, with 16 bases lying between them. Per germline, CDR1 SQVTM and CDR2 ANQGSEA. This CDR3 reads CSVAETVGSYEQYF. CDR3 sequence (DNA): TGCAGCGTGGCCGAGACAGTTGGTTCCTACGAGCAGTACTTC.

On this clonotype itself: The CDR3 carries no conserved terminal phenylalanine or tryptophan, so it likely arises from a read error. V is TRBV20-1 and J is TRBJ2-7; D is undetermined. Trimming shortened V by 1 base and J by 0 bases, and 13 bases separated the two germline ends. Looked up from germline, CDR1 is DFQATT and CDR2 is SNEGSKA (reference sequence). CDR3 size: 15 residues. Written as DNA, the CDR3 is TGCAGTGCTAGAGGTCCCCACGGTCCCTCCTACGAGCAGTACCTC. Amino acids: CSARGPHGPSYEQYL.

This clonotype showed up many times. J is TRBJ1-1 and V is TRBV6-2 or TRBV6-3; the D is unclear. Trimming stripped 5 bases from V and 0 bases from J, with 19 bases between. The germline CDR1 and CDR2 sequences are MNHEY and SVGEGT. There are 17 residues in the CDR3. The CDR3 DNA follows: TGTGCCAGCAGTAGAAGCCCGGGAGCCAGGATGAACACTGAAGCTTTCTTT. It is translated as CASSRSPGARMNTEAFF.

Regarding this clonotype: The junction differs from germline at one of its ends, possibly a read error. The chain combines TRBV20-1 with TRBJ2-3; the D is unclear. The germline V gene encodes CDR1 DFQATT and CDR2 SNEGSKA (reference sequence). The CDR3 loop spans 15 amino acids. The CDR3 loop is CSARGWSLGTDAQYF. The CDR3 region has the DNA TGCAGTGCTAGGGGGTGGTCGCTCGGCACAGATGCGCAGTATTTT.

In this sample, this clonotype turned up many times. The genes are TRBV19 and TRBJ1-1, with D unresolved. Germline lookup yields CDR1 LNHDA and CDR2 SQIVND (reference sequence). Trimming cost V 6 bases and J 5 bases, with 7 bases left between them. This CDR3 is 11 amino acids long. CDR3 nucleotides: TGTGCCAGTAGAGGGAGGACTGAAGCTTTCTTT. It yields the protein CASRGRTEAFF.

As for this clonotype: A single base separates this from a much larger clone, so it may be a read error. V is TRBV5-4 and J is TRBJ2-7; 8 bases align to TRBD1. The germline gives CDR1 SGHNT, CDR2 YYREEE (reference sequence). CDR3 length: 14 residues. CDR3 in amino acids: CASSKQGGTYKQYF. As DNA, the CDR3 is TGTGCCAGCAGCAAACAGGGGGGCACCTACAAGCAGTACTTC.

The V and J genes are TRBV10-1 and TRBJ2-7; a weak D match, TRBD2 (5 bases). This CDR3 has 14 residues. Germline V gene data show CDR1 as WNHNN and CDR2 as SYGVQD (reference sequence). CDR3 sequence reads: CVSSEGGSVYEQYF. For the CDR3, the DNA is TGCGTTAGCAGTGAAGGAGGATCAGTCTACGAGCAGTACTTC.

As for this clonotype: A clone one base away is much larger, so this may be a read error. The J gene is TRBJ2-2, the V gene TRBV7-3; 8 bases line up with TRBD2. CDR3 size: 16 residues. Germline V gene lookup returns CDR1 SGHTA and CDR2 FQGTGA. Here the CDR3 DNA reads TGTGCCAGCCGGCCCGGACTAGCCGCGAACATCGGGGAGCTGTTTTTT. As protein: CASRPGLAANIGELFF.

This chain uses TRBV19 with TRBJ1-2, with D possibly matching TRBD1 (6 bases). This CDR3 spans 13 amino acids. The germline CDR1 and CDR2 sequences are LNHDA and SQIVND (reference sequence). The DNA for the CDR3 is TGTGCTAGTGCCGGGACACAAAACTATGGCTACACCTTC. Amino acid sequence: CASAGTQNYGYTF.

Notes on this clonotype: At one boundary the junction diverges from the germline segment, which might be a read error. V usage is TRBV20-1 and J usage is TRBJ2-1; TRBD2 matches 12 bases. Germline V lookup: CDR1 DFQATT, CDR2 SNEGSKA (reference sequence). CDR3 length: 18 amino acids. The CDR3 sequence: CSDQPLRTSGDSYNEQLF. CDR3 DNA: TGCAGTGATCAACCCCTTCGGACTAGCGGGGATTCATACAACGAGCAGTTGTTC.

This clonotype was detected many times. The chain combines TRBV2 with TRBJ1-1; 8 bases map to TRBD1. CDR3 length equals 12 residues. J lost 10 bases, V lost 3 bases, and 4 bases had no gene match. Germline V lookup: CDR1 SNHLY, CDR2 FYNNEI. The CDR3 DNA reads TGTGCCAGCAGTGAGAGACAGGGGCGAGCTTTCTTT. It is translated as CASSERQGRAFF.

This clonotype was counted at least ten times. V usage is TRBV6-1 and J usage is TRBJ2-3; 7 nucleotides agree with TRBD1. CDR1 MNHNS and CDR2 SASEGT come from the germline V gene. J gave up 5 bases and V 6 bases, and 2 bases lay outside the gene matches. This CDR3 comprises 12 residues. CDR3: CASRRTGDTQYF. CDR3 bases: TGTGCCAGCAGAAGGACAGGAGATACGCAGTATTTT.

Turning to this clonotype: Its ends do not fully match the called genes, so a read error is possible. The rearrangement links TRBV4-1 to TRBJ2-1; no reliable D call. Germline V gene lookup returns CDR1 MGHRA and CDR2 YSYEKL. This CDR3 region has 16 residues. Here the CDR3 DNA reads TGCGCCAGCAGTAAATCGTCGGGCCTTCCCGAAGATGAGAAGTTCTTC. It yields the protein CASSKSSGLPEDEKFF.

This rearrangement joins TRBV7-9 to TRBJ1-2; D remains ambiguous. V was pared by 10 bases and J by 4 bases, with 7 bases between. CDR1 is SEHNR and CDR2 is FQNEAQ in the germline V gene (reference sequence). The CDR3 has 10 residues. The CDR3 here is CATKTYGYTF. CDR3 nucleotides: TGTGCCACGAAGACCTATGGCTACACCTTC.

This clonotype was seen ten or more times. The rearrangement uses TRBV14 and TRBJ1-1; 8 positions match TRBD1. Germline values: CDR1 SGHDN, CDR2 FVKESK. The CDR3 spans 14 residues. J was trimmed by 4 bases and V by 4 bases; bases with no gene match: 5. The CDR3 region is CASSLGQGRTEAFF. CDR3 DNA: TGTGCCAGCAGCCTTGGACAGGGCCGCACTGAAGCTTTCTTT.